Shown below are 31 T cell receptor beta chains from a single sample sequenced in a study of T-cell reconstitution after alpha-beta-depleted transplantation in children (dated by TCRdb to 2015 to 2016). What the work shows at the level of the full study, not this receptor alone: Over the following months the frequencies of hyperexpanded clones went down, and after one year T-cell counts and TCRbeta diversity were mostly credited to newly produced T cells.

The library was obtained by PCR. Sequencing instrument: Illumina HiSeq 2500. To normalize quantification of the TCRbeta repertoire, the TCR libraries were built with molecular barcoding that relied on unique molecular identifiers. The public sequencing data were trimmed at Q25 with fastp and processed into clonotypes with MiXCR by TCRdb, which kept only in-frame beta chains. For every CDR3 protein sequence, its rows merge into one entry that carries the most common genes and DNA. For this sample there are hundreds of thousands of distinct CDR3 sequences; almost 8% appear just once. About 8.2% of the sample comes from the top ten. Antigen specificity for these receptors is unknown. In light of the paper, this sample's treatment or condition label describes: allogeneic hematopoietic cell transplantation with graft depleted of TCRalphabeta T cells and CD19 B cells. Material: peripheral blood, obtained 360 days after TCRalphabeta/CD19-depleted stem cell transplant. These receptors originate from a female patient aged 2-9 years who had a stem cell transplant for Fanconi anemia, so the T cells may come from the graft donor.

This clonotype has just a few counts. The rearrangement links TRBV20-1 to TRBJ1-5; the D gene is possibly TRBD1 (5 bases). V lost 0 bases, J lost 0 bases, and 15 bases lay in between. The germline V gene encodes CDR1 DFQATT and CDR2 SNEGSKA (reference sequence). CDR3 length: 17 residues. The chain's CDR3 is CSARDMGGSYSNQPQHF. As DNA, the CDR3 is TGCAGTGCTAGAGATATGGGGGGGTCATATAGCAATCAGCCCCAGCATTTT.

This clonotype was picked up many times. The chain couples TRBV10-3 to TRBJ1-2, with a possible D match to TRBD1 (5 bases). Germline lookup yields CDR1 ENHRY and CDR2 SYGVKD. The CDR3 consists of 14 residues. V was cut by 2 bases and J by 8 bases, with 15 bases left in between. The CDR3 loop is CAISEGRERLGYTF. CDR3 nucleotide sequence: TGTGCCATCAGTGAGGGCAGGGAGAGGTTAGGCTACACCTTC.

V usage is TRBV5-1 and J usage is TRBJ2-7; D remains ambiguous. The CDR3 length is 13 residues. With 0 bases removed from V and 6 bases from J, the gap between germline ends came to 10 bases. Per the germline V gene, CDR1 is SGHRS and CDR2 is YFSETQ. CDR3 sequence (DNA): TGCGCCAGCAGCTTGGATGGCTCCACCGAGCAGTACGTC. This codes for CASSLDGSTEQYV.

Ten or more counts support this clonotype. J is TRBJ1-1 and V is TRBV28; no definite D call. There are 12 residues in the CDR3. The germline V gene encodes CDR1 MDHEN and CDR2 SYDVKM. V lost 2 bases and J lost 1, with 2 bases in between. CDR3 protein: CASSLRNTEAFF. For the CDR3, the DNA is TGTGCCAGCAGTTTAAGGAACACTGAAGCTTTCTTT.

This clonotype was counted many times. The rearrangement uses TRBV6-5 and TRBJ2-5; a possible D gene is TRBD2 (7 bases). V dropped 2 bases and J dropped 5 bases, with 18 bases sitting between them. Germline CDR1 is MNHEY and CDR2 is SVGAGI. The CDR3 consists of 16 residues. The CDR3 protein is CASSYPTPGGVETQYF. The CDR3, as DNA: TGTGCCAGCAGTTACCCCACCCCGGGGGGCGTCGAGACCCAGTACTTC.

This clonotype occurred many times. In DNA form, the CDR3 reads TGTGCCAGCAGCCTTACCTACGAGCAGTACGTC. It specifies CASSLTYEQYV. This chain joins TRBV5-8 and TRBJ2-7, with unresolved D. V was shortened by 4 bases and J by 2 bases, with 4 bases between the two germline ends. CDR3 length: 11 amino acids. Germline CDR1 SGHTS, CDR2 YDEGEE.

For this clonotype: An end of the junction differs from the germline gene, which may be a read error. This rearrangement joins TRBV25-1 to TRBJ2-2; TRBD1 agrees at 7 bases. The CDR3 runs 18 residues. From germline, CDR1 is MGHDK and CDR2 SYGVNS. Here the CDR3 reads CARSDRISGGRNTGELFF. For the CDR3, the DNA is TGTGCCAGAAGTGATCGGATCTCAGGGGGTAGGAACACCGGGGAGCTGTTTTTT.

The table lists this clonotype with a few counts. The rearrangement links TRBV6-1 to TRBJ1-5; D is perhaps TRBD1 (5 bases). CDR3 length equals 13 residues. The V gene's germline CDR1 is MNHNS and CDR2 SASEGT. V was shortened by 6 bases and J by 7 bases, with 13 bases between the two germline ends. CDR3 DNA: TGTGCCAGCAGCCAGGGAGGAGGGCAGCCCCAGCATTTT. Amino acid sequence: CASSQGGGQPQHF.

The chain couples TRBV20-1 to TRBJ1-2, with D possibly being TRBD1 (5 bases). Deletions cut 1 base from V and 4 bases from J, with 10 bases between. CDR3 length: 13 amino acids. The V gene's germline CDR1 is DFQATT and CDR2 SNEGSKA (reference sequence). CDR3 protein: CSARGQIFYGYTF. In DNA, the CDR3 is TGCAGTGCTAGAGGACAGATTTTCTATGGCTACACCTTC.

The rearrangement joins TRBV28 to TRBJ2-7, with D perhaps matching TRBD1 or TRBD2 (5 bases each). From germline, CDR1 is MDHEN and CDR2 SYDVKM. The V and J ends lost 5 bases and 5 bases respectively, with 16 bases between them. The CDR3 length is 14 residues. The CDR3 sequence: CASSPLGDGNEQYV. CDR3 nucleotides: TGTGCCAGCAGTCCTCTGGGGGACGGAAACGAGCAGTACGTC.

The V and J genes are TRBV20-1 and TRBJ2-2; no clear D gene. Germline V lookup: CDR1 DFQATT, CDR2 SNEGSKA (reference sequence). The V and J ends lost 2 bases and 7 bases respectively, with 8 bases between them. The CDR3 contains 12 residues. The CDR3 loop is CSARTDVGELFF. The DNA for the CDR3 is TGCAGTGCTAGAACGGACGTCGGGGAGCTGTTTTTT.

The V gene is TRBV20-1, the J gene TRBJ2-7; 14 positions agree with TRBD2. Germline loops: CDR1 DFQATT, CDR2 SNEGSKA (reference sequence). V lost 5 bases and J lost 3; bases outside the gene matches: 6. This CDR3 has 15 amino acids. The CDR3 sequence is CSAFRLAGGFYEQYF. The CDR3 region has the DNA TGCAGTGCTTTCCGACTAGCGGGAGGGTTCTACGAGCAGTACTTC.

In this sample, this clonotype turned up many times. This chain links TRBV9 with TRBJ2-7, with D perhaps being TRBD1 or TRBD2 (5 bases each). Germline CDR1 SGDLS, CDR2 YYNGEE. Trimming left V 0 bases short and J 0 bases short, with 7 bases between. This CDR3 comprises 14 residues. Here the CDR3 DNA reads TGTGCCAGCAGCGTAGTTGGGACCTCCTACGAGCAGTACTTC. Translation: CASSVVGTSYEQYF.

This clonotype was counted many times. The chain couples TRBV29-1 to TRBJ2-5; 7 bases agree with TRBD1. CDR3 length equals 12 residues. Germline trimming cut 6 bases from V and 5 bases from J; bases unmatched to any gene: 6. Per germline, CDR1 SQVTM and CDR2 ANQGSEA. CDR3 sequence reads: CSVRQGLETQYF. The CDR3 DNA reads TGCAGCGTCAGACAGGGTTTGGAGACCCAGTACTTC.

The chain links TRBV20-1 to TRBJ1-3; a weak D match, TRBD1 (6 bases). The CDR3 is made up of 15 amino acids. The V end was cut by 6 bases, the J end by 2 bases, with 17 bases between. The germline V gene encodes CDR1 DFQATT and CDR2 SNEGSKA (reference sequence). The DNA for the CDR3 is TGCAGTGCCAGGAACAGGGTTAAGGCTGGAAACACCATATATTTT. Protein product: CSARNRVKAGNTIYF.

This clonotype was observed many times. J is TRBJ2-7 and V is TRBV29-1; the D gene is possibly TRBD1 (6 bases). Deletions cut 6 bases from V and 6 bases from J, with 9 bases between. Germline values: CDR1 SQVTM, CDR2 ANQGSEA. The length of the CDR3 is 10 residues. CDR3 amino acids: CSVTQGEQYF. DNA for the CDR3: TGCAGCGTAACACAGGGCGAGCAGTACTTC.

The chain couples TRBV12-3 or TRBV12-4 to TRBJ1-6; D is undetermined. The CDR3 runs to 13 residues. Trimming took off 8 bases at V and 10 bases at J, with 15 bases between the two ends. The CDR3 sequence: CASGGVTRSPLHF. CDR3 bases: TGTGCCAGCGGCGGGGTGACCCGATCACCCCTCCACTTT.

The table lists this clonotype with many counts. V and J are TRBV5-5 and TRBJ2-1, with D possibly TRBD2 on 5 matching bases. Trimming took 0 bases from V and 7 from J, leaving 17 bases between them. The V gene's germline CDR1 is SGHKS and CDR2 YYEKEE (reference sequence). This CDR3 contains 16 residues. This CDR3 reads CASSLATSQRRNEQFF. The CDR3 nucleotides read TGTGCCAGCAGCTTGGCAACTTCCCAACGGAGGAATGAGCAGTTCTTC.

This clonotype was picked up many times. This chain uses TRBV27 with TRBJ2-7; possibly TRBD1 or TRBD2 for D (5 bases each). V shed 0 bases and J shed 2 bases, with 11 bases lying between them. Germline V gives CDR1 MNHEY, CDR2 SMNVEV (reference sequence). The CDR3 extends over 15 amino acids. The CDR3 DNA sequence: TGTGCCAGCAGTTTATCGGGGACGGCCACCTACGAGCAGTACTTC. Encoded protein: CASSLSGTATYEQYF.

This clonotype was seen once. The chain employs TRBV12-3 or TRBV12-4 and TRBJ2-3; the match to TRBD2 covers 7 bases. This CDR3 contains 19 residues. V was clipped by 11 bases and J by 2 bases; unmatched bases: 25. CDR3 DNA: TGTGCCCTCTGTTTTCGGATAGGAGGGCGAGCGGGAATCACAGATACGCAGTATTTT. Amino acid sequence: CALCFRIGGRAGITDTQYF.

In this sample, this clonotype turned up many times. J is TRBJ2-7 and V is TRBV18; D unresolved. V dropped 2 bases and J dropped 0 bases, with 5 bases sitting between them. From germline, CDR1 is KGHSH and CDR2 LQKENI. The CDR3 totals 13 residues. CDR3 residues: CASSPYISYEQYF. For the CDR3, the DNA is TGTGCCAGCTCACCATACATCTCCTACGAGCAGTACTTC.

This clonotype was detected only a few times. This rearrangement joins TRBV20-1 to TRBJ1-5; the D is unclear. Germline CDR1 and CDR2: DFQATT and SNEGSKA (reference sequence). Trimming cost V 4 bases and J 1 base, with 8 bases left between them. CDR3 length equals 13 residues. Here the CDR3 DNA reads TGCAGTGCTATCGAAACGAGCAATCAGCCCCAGCATTTT. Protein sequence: CSAIETSNQPQHF.

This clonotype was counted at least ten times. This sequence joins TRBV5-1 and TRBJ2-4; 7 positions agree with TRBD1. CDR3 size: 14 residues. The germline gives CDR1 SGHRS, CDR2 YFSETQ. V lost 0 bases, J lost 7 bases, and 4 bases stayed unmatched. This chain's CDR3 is CASSLAQGVNIQYF. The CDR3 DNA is TGCGCCAGCAGCTTGGCTCAGGGGGTGAACATTCAGTACTTC.

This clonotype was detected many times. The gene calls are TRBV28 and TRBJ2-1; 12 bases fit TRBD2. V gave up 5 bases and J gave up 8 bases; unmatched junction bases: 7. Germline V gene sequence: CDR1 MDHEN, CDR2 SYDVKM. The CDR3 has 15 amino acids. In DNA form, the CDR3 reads TGTGCCAGCAGTAAACTAGCGGGGGGTACGGATGAGCAGTTCTTC. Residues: CASSKLAGGTDEQFF.

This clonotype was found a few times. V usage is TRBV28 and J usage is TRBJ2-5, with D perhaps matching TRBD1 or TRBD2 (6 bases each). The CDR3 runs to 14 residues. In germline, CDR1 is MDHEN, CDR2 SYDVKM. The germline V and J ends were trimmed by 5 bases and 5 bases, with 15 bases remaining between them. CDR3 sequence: CASSQGGWQETQYF. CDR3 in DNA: TGTGCCAGCAGTCAAGGGGGGTGGCAGGAGACCCAGTACTTC.

DNA of the CDR3: TGTGCCACCAGCGGCTACAGGGGTACTGAAGCTTTCTTT. It codes for CATSGYRGTEAFF. The chain couples TRBV15 to TRBJ1-1; 7 nucleotides line up with TRBD1. Germline loops: CDR1 LNHNV, CDR2 YYDKDF (reference sequence). The CDR3 contains 13 residues. V trimming: 5 bases; J trimming: 5 bases; junction bases outside the gene matches: 5.

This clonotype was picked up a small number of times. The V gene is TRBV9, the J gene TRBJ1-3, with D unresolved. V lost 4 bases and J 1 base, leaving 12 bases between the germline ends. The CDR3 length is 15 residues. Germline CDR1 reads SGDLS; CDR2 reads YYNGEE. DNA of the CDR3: TGTGCCAGCAGCCCCAATTGGGGATCTGGAAACACCATATATTTT. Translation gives CASSPNWGSGNTIYF.

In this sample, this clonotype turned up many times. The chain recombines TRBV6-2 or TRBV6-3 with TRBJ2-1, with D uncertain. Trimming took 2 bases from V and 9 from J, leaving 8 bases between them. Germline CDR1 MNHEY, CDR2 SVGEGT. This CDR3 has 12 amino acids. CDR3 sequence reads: CASSYRLSEQFF. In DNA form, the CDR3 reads TGTGCCAGCAGTTACCGACTTTCTGAGCAGTTCTTC.

CDR3 in DNA: TGTGCCAGCAGGGCCCTCTCGGACGGTGGCTACACCTTC. This gives the protein CASRALSDGGYTF. This chain connects TRBV6-2 or TRBV6-3 to TRBJ1-2; D remains unclear. CDR1 and CDR2 (germline): MNHEY, SVGEGT. The CDR3 runs 13 residues. Trimming removed 6 bases from V and 7 bases from J, with 15 bases in between.

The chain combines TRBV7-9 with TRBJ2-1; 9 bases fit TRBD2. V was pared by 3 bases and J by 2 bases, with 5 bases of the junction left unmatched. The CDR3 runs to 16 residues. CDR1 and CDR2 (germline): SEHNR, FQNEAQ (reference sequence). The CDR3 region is CASSLAGGPTYNEQFF. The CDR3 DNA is TGTGCCAGCAGCTTGGCGGGAGGGCCCACCTACAATGAGCAGTTCTTC.

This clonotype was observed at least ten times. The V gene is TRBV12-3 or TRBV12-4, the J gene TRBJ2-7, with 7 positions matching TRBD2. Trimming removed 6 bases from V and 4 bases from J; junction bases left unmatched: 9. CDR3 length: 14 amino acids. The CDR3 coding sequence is TGTGCCAGCAGCCCTCCGGGACTAACGTACGAGCAGTACTTC. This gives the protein CASSPPGLTYEQYF.